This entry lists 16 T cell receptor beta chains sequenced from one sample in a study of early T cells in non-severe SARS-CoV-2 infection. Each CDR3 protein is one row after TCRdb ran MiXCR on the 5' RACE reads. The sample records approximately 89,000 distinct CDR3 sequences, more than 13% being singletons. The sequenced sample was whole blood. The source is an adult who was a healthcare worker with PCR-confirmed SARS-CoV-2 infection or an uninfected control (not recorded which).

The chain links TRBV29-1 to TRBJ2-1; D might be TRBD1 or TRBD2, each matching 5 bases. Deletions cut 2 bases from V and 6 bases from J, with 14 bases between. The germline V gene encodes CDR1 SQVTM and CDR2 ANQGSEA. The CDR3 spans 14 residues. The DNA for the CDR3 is TGCAGCGTTGAACACCGGGACCTCCTCAATGAGCAGTTCTTC. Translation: CSVEHRDLLNEQFF.

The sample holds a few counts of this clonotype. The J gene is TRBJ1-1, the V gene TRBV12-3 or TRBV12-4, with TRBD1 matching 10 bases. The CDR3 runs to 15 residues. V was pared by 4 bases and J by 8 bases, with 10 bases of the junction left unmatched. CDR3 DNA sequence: TGTGCCAGCAGTTCCCCGCCGGGACAGGGGCAAGAAGCTTTCTTT. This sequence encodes CASSSPPGQGQEAFF.

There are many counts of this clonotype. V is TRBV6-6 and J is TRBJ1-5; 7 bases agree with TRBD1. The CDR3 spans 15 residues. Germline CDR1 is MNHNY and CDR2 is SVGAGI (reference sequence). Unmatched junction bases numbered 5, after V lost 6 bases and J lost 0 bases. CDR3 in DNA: TGTGCCAGCAGGGGGACAGTGGGTAGCAATCAGCCCCAGCATTTT. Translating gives CASRGTVGSNQPQHF.

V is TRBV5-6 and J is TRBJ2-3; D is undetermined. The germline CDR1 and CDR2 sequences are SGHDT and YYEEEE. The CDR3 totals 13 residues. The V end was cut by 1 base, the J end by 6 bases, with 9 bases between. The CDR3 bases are TGTGCCAGCAGCTTGTTGGCGGTGGATACGCAGTATTTT. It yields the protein CASSLLAVDTQYF.

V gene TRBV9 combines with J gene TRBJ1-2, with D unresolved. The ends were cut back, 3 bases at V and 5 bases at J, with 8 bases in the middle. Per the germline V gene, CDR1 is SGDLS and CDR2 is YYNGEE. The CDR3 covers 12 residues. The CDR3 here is CASSGESYGYTF. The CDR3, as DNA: TGTGCCAGCAGCGGTGAATCGTATGGCTACACCTTC. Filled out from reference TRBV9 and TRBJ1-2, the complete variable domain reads DSGVTQTPKHLITATGQRVTLRCSPRSGDLSVYWYQQSLDQGLQFLIQYYNGEERAKGNILERFSAQQFPDLHSELNLSSLELGDSALYFCASSGESYGYTFGSGTRLTVV.

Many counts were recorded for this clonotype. CDR3 protein: CASSVGLAGVERDEQFF. The CDR3 coding sequence is TGTGCCAGCAGCGTAGGTCTAGCGGGAGTGGAAAGGGATGAGCAGTTCTTC. J is TRBJ2-1 and V is TRBV9; 10 nucleotides match TRBD2. The V segment lost 0 bases and the J segment 8 bases; nucleotides outside the gene matches: 11. This CDR3 spans 17 amino acids. Germline lookup yields CDR1 SGDLS and CDR2 YYNGEE.

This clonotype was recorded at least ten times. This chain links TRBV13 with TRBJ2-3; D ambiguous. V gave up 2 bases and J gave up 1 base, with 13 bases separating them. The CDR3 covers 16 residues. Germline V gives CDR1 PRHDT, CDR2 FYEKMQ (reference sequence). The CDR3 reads CASSLPPRIRTDTQYF. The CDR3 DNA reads TGTGCCAGCAGCTTACCCCCAAGGATCCGCACAGATACGCAGTATTTT.

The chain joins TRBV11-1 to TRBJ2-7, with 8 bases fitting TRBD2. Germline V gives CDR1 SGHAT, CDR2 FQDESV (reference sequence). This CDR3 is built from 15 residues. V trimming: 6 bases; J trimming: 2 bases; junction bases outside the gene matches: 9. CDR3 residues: CASRSTSVSTYEQYF. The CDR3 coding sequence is TGTGCCAGCAGATCGACTAGCGTCTCGACCTACGAGCAGTACTTC. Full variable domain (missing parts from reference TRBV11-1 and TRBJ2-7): EAEVAQSPRYKITEKSQAVAFWCDPISGHATLYWYRQILGQGPELLVQFQDESVVDDSQLPKDRFSAERLKGVDSTLKIQPAELGDSAMYLCASRSTSVSTYEQYFGPGTRLTVT.

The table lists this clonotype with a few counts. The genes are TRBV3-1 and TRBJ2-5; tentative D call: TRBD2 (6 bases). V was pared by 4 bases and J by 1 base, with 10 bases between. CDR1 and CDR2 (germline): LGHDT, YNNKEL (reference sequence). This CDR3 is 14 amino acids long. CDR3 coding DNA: TGTGCCAGCAGCCGGCTAGCGACCCAAGAGACCCAGTACTTC. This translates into CASSRLATQETQYF.

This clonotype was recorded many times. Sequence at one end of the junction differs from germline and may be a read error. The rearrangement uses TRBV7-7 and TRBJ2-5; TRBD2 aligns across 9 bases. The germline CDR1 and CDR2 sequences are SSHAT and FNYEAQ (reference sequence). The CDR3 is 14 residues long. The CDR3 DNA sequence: TGTGCTAGCAGTCTAGCGGGGTTCCAAGAGACCCAGTACTTC. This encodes CASSLAGFQETQYF.

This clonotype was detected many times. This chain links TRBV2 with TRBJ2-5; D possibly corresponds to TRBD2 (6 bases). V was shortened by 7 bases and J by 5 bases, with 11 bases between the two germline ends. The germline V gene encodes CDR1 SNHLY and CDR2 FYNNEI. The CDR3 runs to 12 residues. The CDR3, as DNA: TGTGCCAGCAAGCGGGCCAGGGAGACCCAGTACTTC. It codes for CASKRARETQYF.

For the CDR3, the DNA is TGTGCCAGTAGCATGGACAGGGGGGACAATCAGCCCCAGCATTTT. As protein: CASSMDRGDNQPQHF. V gene TRBV19 combines with J gene TRBJ1-5, with 10 bases aligning to TRBD1. CDR1 and CDR2 (germline): LNHDA, SQIVND (reference sequence). Trimming took 6 bases from V and 3 from J; bases not matched to a gene: 5. This CDR3 comprises 15 residues.

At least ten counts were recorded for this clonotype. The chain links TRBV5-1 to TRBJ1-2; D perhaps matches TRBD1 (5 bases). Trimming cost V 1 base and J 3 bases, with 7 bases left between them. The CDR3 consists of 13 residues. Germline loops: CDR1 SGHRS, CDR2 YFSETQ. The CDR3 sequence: CASSLQGDYGYTF. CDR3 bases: TGCGCCAGCAGCTTGCAGGGAGACTATGGCTACACCTTC.

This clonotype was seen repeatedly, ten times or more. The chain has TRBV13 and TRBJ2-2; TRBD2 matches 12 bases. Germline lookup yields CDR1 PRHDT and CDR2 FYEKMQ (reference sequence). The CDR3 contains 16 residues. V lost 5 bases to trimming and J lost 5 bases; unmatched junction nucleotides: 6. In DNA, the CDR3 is TGTGCCAGCAGCCCCACGGGGACTAGCGGGACCGGGGAGCTGTTTTTT. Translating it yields CASSPTGTSGTGELFF.

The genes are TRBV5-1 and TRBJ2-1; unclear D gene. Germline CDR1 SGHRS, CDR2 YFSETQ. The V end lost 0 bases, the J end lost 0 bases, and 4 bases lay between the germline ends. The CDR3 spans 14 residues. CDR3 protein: CASSLALSYNEQFF. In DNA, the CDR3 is TGCGCCAGCAGCTTGGCCCTCTCCTACAATGAGCAGTTCTTC.

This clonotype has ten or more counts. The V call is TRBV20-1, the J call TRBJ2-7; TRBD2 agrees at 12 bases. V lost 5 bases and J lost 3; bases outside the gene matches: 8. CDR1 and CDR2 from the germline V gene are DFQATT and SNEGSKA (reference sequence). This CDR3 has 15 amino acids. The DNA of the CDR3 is TGCAGTGCTCCTCGGACTAGCGGGGCAAGCTACGAGCAGTACTTC. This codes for CSAPRTSGASYEQYF.